The 27 T cell receptor beta chains below were found in one sample sequenced in a study of vaccination effects on CD4 cells after COVID-19. Their antigen targets remain unknown. Clones were sequenced by immunoSEQ multiplex PCR, and TCRdb holds only the in-frame ones, with some missing. The data hold about 32,000 clones, with 65% to 75% observed a single time. Viral peptide pools were used in the ViraFEST assay to expand antigen-specific CD4+ T cells, and sequencing came afterward. Researchers isolated CD4+ T cells once roughly nine days of culture had elapsed. All participants had two doses of either the BNT162b2 or mRNA-1273 vaccine. The starting material was CD4+ T cells from PBMCs cultured with HCoV-229E spike peptides, obtained after COVID-19 vaccination. The source is a human donor who received a COVID-19 vaccine.

The V gene is TRBV24-1, the J gene TRBJ2-1; D gene uncertain. CDR1 is KGHDR, CDR2 SFDVKD, per germline. This CDR3 has 15 amino acids. The V and J ends lost 2 bases and 0 bases respectively, with 7 bases between them. The CDR3 sequence is CATSDSQSSYNEQFF. CDR3 sequence (DNA): TGTGCCACCAGTGATTCCCAGAGCTCCTACAATGAGCAGTTCTTC.

The J gene is TRBJ1-1, the V gene TRBV7-9, with D possibly being TRBD1 (5 bases). The V and J ends lost 0 bases and 1 base respectively, with 6 bases between them. Germline loops: CDR1 SEHNR, CDR2 FQNEAQ (reference sequence). This CDR3 has 14 amino acids. Here the CDR3 reads CASSLAGGNTEAFF. In nucleotides, the CDR3 is TGTGCCAGCAGCTTAGCGGGGGGGAACACTGAAGCTTTCTTT.

The rearrangement links TRBV6-6 to TRBJ2-3; D gene uncertain. Deletions cut 6 bases from V and 4 bases from J, with 8 bases between. CDR1 is MNHNY, CDR2 SVGAGI, per germline (reference sequence). The CDR3 has 12 residues. The CDR3 sequence is CASRWSADTQYF. CDR3 nucleotide sequence: TGTGCCAGCAGATGGTCGGCAGATACGCAGTATTTT.

The genes are TRBV5-4 and TRBJ1-3; the D is unclear. The germline CDR1 and CDR2 sequences are SGHNT and YYREEE (reference sequence). Trimming removed 1 base at V and 4 bases at J, with 3 bases between. This CDR3 region has 12 residues. The CDR3 protein is CASSLRGNTIYF. CDR3 DNA sequence: TGTGCCAGCAGCTTGCGGGGAAACACCATATATTTT.

The chain has TRBV15 and TRBJ1-3; D is uncertain. The germline V and J ends were trimmed by 7 bases and 6 bases, with 10 bases remaining between them. This CDR3 has 12 residues. Germline V gene lookup returns CDR1 LNHNV and CDR2 YYDKDF (reference sequence). The CDR3 sequence: CATKGVENTIYF. CDR3 nucleotides: TGTGCCACCAAGGGTGTTGAAAACACCATATATTTT.

Points on this clone: This sample also contains other DNA sequences that code for the same CDR3. The chain couples TRBV14 to TRBJ2-7; TRBD2 matches 15 bases. This CDR3 spans 15 amino acids. J gave up 4 bases and V 3 bases, and 1 base lay outside the gene matches. Germline loops: CDR1 SGHDN, CDR2 FVKESK. CDR3 region: CASSQGLAGGYEQYF. Here the CDR3 DNA reads TGTGCCAGCAGCCAGGGACTAGCGGGAGGTTACGAGCAGTACTTC.

The chain couples TRBV30 to TRBJ2-5; D gene ambiguous. The CDR3 has 13 residues. The V gene lost 0 bases and the J gene lost 4 bases, with 9 bases spanning the gap. The germline gives CDR1 GTSNPN, CDR2 SVGIG (reference sequence). The CDR3 DNA reads as TGTGCCTGGAGTGTTTCGGTGTTAGAGACCCAGTACTTC. This gives the protein CAWSVSVLETQYF.

The chain employs TRBV5-1 and TRBJ1-1; 7 positions agree with TRBD1. J gave up 1 base and V 4 bases, and 7 bases lay outside the gene matches. This CDR3 has 15 amino acids. The germline V gene has CDR1 SGHRS and CDR2 YFSETQ. CDR3 residues: CASSQGGLTNTEAFF. CDR3 coding DNA: TGCGCCAGCAGCCAGGGGGGGCTAACGAACACTGAAGCTTTCTTT.

CDR3 bases: TGTGCCAGCAACGGACAGGTTAGCAATCAGCCCCAGCATTTT. Encoded protein: CASNGQVSNQPQHF. The chain combines TRBV18 with TRBJ1-5, with 7 bases lining up with TRBD1. Germline trimming cut 8 bases from V and 0 bases from J; bases unmatched to any gene: 4. Per the germline V gene, CDR1 is KGHSH and CDR2 is LQKENI. The CDR3 sequence is 14 residues long.

The chain has TRBV18 and TRBJ1-3, with no clear D. Trimming pared 6 bases from V and 2 bases from J, leaving 17 bases between. Germline V gives CDR1 KGHSH, CDR2 LQKENI. The CDR3 covers 16 residues. The CDR3 coding sequence is TGTGCCAGCTCCCTAAACCCCCCGGTTACTGGAAACACCATATATTTT. It encodes CASSLNPPVTGNTIYF. Full variable domain (remainder filled in from reference TRBV18 and TRBJ1-3): NAGVMQNPRHLVRRRGQEARLRCSPMKGHSHVYWYRQLPEEGLKFMVYLQKENIIDESGMPKERFSAEFPKEGPSILRIQQVVRGDSAAYFCASSLNPPVTGNTIYFGEGSWLTVV.

This clone was counted only a few times. The gene calls are TRBV24-1 and TRBJ2-1, with D uncertain. The germline CDR1 and CDR2 sequences are KGHDR and SFDVKD. The V end was cut by 3 bases, the J end by 8 bases, with 10 bases between. The CDR3 covers 13 residues. CDR3 protein: CATSDRNLDEQFF. In nucleotides, the CDR3 is TGTGCCACCAGTGATAGGAATCTCGATGAGCAGTTCTTC.

The chain has TRBV25-1 and TRBJ2-1; D might be TRBD2 (5 bases). Germline values: CDR1 MGHDK, CDR2 SYGVNS. The CDR3 covers 13 residues. V lost 3 bases, J lost 5 bases, and 8 bases lay in between. DNA for the CDR3: TGTGCCAGCAGTGATTTCGGGGACAATGAGCAGTTCTTC. This encodes CASSDFGDNEQFF.

The chain links TRBV5-1 to TRBJ2-2; TRBD2 matches 10 bases. This CDR3 is built from 15 residues. J lost 5 bases, V lost 5 bases, and 6 bases had no gene match. Germline CDR1 reads SGHRS; CDR2 reads YFSETQ. The CDR3 DNA reads as TGCGCCAGCAGAACCAGCGGGGGGGGGACCGGGGAGCTGTTTTTT. The encoded protein is CASRTSGGGTGELFF.

CDR3 coding DNA: TGCGCCAGCAGCCTCCCTGGGTCATCCGGGGAGCTGTTTTTT. This translates into CASSLPGSSGELFF. This rearrangement joins TRBV4-1 to TRBJ2-2; no definite D call. The germline V and J ends were trimmed by 4 bases and 6 bases, with 12 bases remaining between them. The CDR3 totals 14 residues. The germline gives CDR1 MGHRA, CDR2 YSYEKL.

V is TRBV3-1 (or the pseudogene TRBV3-2) and J is TRBJ1-1, with 7 bases aligning to TRBD1. With 5 bases clipped from V and 2 bases from J, the junction kept 5 bases outside the gene matches. Germline V gene data show CDR1 as LGHDT and CDR2 as YNNKEL (reference sequence). This CDR3 is 14 amino acids long. The CDR3 DNA follows: TGTGCCAGCAGCAAAGGACAGGTTAACACTGAAGCTTTCTTT. It translates to CASSKGQVNTEAFF.

The chain joins TRBV6-5 to TRBJ1-6, with D perhaps matching TRBD1 (6 bases). The CDR3 runs 14 residues. The germline V gene has CDR1 MNHEY and CDR2 SVGAGI. Between the trimmed V and J ends, which lost 2 bases and 10 bases, there was a span of 12 bases. CDR3 nucleotides: TGTGCCAGCAGTTACCAGGGGAGTCGGTCACCCCTCCACTTT. This encodes CASSYQGSRSPLHF.

The chain has TRBV18 and TRBJ2-5; perhaps D is TRBD1 or TRBD2 (5 bases each). This CDR3 contains 14 residues. Germline V CDR1 and CDR2: KGHSH, LQKENI. Deletions cut 0 bases from V and 4 bases from J, with 9 bases between. The CDR3, as DNA: TGTGCCAGCTCACCACCGGGGGATCCAGAGACCCAGTACTTC. Amino acid sequence: CASSPPGDPETQYF.

The CDR3 loop reads CASSQFSGTGGDYGYTF. The CDR3 DNA sequence: TGTGCCAGCAGCCAATTCTCCGGGACAGGGGGGGACTATGGCTACACCTTC. The chain carries TRBV4-2 and TRBJ1-2; 11 nucleotides align to TRBD1. V lost 2 bases, J lost 3 bases, and 8 bases stayed unmatched. CDR3 length equals 17 residues. CDR1 LGHNA and CDR2 YNFKEQ come from the germline V gene.

CDR3 in amino acids: CASSEAAGQSYEQYF. CDR3 sequence (DNA): TGTGCCAGCAGTGAAGCGGCGGGACAGTCGTACGAGCAGTACTTC. The rearrangement joins TRBV6-1 to TRBJ2-7, with D possibly TRBD1 on 7 matching bases. The CDR3 consists of 15 residues. Germline-derived CDR1 and CDR2 are MNHNS and SASEGT. Trimming removed 0 bases from V and 4 bases from J, with 13 bases in between.

V gene TRBV7-9 combines with J gene TRBJ2-1; TRBD1 matches 7 bases. With 3 bases clipped from V and 6 bases from J, the junction kept 8 bases outside the gene matches. The CDR3 is 15 amino acids. CDR1 SEHNR and CDR2 FQNEAQ come from the germline V gene (reference sequence). CDR3 in DNA: TGTGCCAGCAGCTTCCGGGACAGTACTTCCAATGAGCAGTTCTTC. The encoded protein is CASSFRDSTSNEQFF.

The chain recombines TRBV6-5 with TRBJ2-5, with D possibly being TRBD1 or TRBD2 (6 bases each). The V gene's germline CDR1 is MNHEY and CDR2 SVGAGI. The germline V and J ends were trimmed by 2 bases and 5 bases, with 9 bases remaining between them. The CDR3 sequence is 13 residues long. CDR3 protein: CASSYRGPETQYF. CDR3 sequence (DNA): TGTGCCAGCAGTTACCGGGGGCCGGAGACCCAGTACTTC.

The chain couples TRBV27 to TRBJ2-7; 7 positions match TRBD1. CDR3 length: 14 amino acids. The V segment lost 3 bases and the J segment 6 bases; nucleotides outside the gene matches: 8. In germline, CDR1 is MNHEY, CDR2 SMNVEV (reference sequence). This CDR3 reads CASSFQQGQGEQYF. The CDR3 region has the DNA TGTGCCAGCAGTTTCCAACAGGGGCAAGGCGAGCAGTACTTC.

The genes are TRBV6-5 and TRBJ2-7; TRBD1 is a possible D gene (6 bases). From germline, CDR1 is MNHEY and CDR2 SVGAGI. Deletions cut 8 bases from V and 3 bases from J, with 14 bases between. The CDR3 is 13 amino acids. This chain's CDR3 is CASRPGHLYEQYF. The CDR3 DNA follows: TGTGCCAGCCGTCCGGGACACCTCTACGAGCAGTACTTC.

The chain recombines TRBV30 with TRBJ2-2; D could derive from TRBD1 or TRBD2 (5 bases each). Germline V gene sequence: CDR1 GTSNPN, CDR2 SVGIG (reference sequence). The CDR3 covers 16 residues. Deletions cut 1 base from V and 4 bases from J, with 16 bases between. The CDR3 reads CAWSGPGRGLTGELFF. CDR3 nucleotide sequence: TGTGCCTGGAGTGGTCCGGGACGTGGCCTCACCGGGGAGCTGTTTTTT.

This clone was seen only once. V is TRBV27 and J is TRBJ2-3, with a weak D call TRBD2 (6 bases). Germline lookup yields CDR1 MNHEY and CDR2 SMNVEV (reference sequence). The CDR3 runs 15 residues. Trimming removed 2 bases at V and 2 bases at J, with 11 bases between. The CDR3 reads CASSLMAGTTDTQYF. CDR3 DNA sequence: TGTGCCAGCAGTTTAATGGCGGGGACCACAGATACGCAGTATTTT.

This chain connects TRBV27 to TRBJ2-2; 8 positions match TRBD2. After removal of 2 bases from V and 6 bases from J, the junction contained 5 bases not matched to a gene. The CDR3 extends over 15 amino acids. Germline CDR1 reads MNHEY; CDR2 reads SMNVEV (reference sequence). The DNA for the CDR3 is TGTGCCAGCAGTTTAGCTGGACTAGCCTCCGGGGAGCTGTTTTTT. Translation gives CASSLAGLASGELFF.

This clone came up a few times. The V and J genes are TRBV10-1 and TRBJ1-2; the D is unclear. Trimming took 3 bases from V and 4 from J, leaving 9 bases between them. Germline V lookup: CDR1 WNHNN, CDR2 SYGVQD (reference sequence). The CDR3 is 13 residues long. The CDR3 DNA follows: TGCGCCAGCAGTGACAGCTTCGCCTATGGCTACACCTTC. Protein: CASSDSFAYGYTF.